This T cell receptor beta chain was captured by sequencing in a study of T-cell reconstitution after alpha-beta-depleted transplantation in children. Study-wide results and caveats: The origin of high day-60 TCRbeta diversity in some patients lay in surviving recipient T cells and thymic progenitors. Several hundred graft clones that had expanded were reportedly the source of alpha-beta T cells about two months after transplant. Fresh T-cell production supplied most of the T-cell counts and diversity seen one year after transplant.

Points on this clonotype: Its target is unknown.

Unique molecular identifiers were used to barcode this TCRbeta library. One entry per CDR3 protein results from TCRdb running MiXCR on the PCR reads. The table has around 370,000 distinct CDR3 sequences, around 15% seen once. The sequenced sample was PBMCs, mostly from graft donor cells, obtained 360 days after TCRalphabeta/CD19-depleted stem cell transplant. The sequence came from a male patient between 2 and 15 years old who had a stem cell transplant for acute lymphoblastic leukemia, so the T cells may come from the graft donor.

The CDR3 spells CASSWGSGLTDTQYF. The CDR3 region has the DNA TGTGCCAGCAGCTGGGGTTCGGGTCTCACAGATACGCAGTATTTT. This chain joins TRBV12-3 or TRBV12-4 and TRBJ2-3; D remains unclear. This CDR3 spans 15 amino acids. The germline V and J ends were trimmed by 6 bases and 2 bases, with 15 bases remaining between them.